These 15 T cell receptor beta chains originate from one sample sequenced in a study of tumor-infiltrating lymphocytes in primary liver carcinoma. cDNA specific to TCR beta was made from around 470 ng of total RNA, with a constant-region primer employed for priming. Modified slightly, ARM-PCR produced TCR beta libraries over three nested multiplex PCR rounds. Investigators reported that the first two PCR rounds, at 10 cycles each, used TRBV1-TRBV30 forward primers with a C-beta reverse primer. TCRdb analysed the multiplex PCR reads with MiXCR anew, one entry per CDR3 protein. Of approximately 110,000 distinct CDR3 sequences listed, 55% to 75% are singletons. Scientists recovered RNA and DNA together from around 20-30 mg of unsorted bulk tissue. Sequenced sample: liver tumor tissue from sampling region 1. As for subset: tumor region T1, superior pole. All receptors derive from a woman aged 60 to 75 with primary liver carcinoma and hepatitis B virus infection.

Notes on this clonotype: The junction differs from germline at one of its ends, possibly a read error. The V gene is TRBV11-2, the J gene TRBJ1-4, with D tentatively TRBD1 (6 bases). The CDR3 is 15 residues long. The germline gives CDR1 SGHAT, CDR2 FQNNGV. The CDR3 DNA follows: TGTGCCAGCAGCTTAGAACCAGGGGCGCCTGGAAAACTGCATTTT. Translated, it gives CASSLEPGAPGKLHF.

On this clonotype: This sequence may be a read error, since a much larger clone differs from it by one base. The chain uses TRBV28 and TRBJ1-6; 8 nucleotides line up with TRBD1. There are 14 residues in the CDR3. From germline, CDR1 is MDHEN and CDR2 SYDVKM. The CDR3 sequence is CASSSGQGNSALHF. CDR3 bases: TGTGCCAGCAGCTCAGGACAGGGAAATTCAGCCCTCCACTTT. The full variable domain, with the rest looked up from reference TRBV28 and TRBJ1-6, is DVKVTQSSRYLVKRTGEKVFLECVQDMDHENMFWYRQDPGLGLRLIYFSYDVKMKEKGDIPEGYSVSREKKERFSLILESASTNQTSMYLCASSSGQGNSALHFGNGTRLTVT.

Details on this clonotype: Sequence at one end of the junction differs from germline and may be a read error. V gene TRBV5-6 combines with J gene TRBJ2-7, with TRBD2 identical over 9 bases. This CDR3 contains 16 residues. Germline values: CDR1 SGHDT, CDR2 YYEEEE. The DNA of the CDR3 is TGTGTCAGCCCAGAGGGAGCGGGAGGAATCTACTACGAGCAGTACTTC. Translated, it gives CVSPEGAGGIYYEQYF.

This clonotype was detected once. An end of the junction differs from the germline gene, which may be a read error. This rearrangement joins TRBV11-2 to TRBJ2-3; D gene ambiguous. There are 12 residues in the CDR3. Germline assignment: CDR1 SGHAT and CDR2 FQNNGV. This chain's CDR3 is CASGFVKDTQYF. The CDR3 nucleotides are TGTGCCAGCGGCTTTGTTAAGGATACGCAGTATTTT.

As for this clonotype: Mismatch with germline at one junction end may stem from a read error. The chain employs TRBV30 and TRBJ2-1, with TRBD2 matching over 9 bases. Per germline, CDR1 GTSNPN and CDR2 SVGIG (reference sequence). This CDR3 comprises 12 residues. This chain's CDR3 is CAWTSGIGEQSF. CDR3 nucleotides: TGTGCCTGGACTAGCGGGATTGGTGAGCAGTCCTTC.

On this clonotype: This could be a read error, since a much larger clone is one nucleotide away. The CDR3 loop is CASSLQEAADRQYF. CDR3 in DNA: TGTGCCAGCAGTTTGCAGGAGGCCGCAGATAGGCAGTATTTT. The chain carries TRBV6-6 and TRBJ2-3, with D tentatively TRBD2 (5 bases). CDR3 length equals 14 residues. Germline V gene data show CDR1 as MNHNY and CDR2 as SVGAGI (reference sequence).

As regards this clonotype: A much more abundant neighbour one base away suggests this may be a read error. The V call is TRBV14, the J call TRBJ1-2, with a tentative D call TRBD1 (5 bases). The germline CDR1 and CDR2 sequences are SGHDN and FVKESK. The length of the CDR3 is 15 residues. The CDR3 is CASSQDTRFSYGYNF. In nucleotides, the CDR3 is TGTGCCAGCAGCCAGGACACACGATTCTCCTATGGCTACAACTTC.

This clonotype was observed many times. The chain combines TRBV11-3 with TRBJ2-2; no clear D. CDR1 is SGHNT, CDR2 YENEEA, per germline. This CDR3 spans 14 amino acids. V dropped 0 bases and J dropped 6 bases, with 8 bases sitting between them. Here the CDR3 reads CASSLESQAGELFF. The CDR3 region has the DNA TGTGCCAGCAGCTTAGAATCCCAGGCCGGGGAGCTGTTTTTT.

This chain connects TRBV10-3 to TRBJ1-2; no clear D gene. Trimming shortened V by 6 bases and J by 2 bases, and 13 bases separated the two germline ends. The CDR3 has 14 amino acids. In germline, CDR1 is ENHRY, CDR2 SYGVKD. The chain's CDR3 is CAIRLDGRNYGYTF. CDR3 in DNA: TGTGCCATCAGGCTTGACGGAAGAAACTATGGCTACACCTTC.

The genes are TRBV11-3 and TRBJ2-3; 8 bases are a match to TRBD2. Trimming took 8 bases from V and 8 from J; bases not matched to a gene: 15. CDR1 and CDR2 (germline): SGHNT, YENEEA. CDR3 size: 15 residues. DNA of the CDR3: TGTGCCAGCGGCCGCCCGGGGGGGAGGTCAGGTACGCAGTATTTT. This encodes CASGRPGGRSGTQYF.

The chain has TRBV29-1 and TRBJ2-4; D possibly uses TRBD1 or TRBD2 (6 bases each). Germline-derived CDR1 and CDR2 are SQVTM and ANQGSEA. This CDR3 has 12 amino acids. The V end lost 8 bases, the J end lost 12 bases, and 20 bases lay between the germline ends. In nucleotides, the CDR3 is TGCAGCATTGGGACATCGCGGGGCACTCAGTACTTC. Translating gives CSIGTSRGTQYF.

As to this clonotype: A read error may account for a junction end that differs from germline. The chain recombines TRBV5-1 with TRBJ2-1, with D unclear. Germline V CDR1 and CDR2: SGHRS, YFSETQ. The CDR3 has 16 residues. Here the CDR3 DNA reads TGCGCCAGCGGCTTCCTCGGTATAGTCGCCTACAATGAGCAGTTCTTC. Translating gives CASGFLGIVAYNEQFF.

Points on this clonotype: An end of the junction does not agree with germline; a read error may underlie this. The CDR3 protein is CASSFHSGGTDMQYF. CDR3 nucleotide sequence: TGTGCCAGTAGCTTCCATAGCGGGGGCACAGATATGCAGTATTTT. The chain joins TRBV11-1 to TRBJ2-3, with 9 bases identical to TRBD2. CDR3 length: 15 amino acids. Germline CDR1 and CDR2: SGHAT and FQDESV (reference sequence).

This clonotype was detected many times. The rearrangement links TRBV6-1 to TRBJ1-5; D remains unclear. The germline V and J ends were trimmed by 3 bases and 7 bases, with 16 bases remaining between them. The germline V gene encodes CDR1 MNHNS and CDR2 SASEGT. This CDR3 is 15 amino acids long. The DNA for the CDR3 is TGTGCCAGCAGTGACCCTCGTGGAAATCGGCAGCCCCAGCATTTT. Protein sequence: CASSDPRGNRQPQHF.

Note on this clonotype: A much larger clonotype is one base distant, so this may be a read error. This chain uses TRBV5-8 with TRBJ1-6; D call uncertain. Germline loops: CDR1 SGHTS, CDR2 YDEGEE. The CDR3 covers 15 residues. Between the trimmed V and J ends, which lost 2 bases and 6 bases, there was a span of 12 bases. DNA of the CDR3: TGTGCCAGCAGCTTTTTCGACGGGGTTAATTCACCCCTCCACTTT. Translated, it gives CASSFFDGVNSPLHF.